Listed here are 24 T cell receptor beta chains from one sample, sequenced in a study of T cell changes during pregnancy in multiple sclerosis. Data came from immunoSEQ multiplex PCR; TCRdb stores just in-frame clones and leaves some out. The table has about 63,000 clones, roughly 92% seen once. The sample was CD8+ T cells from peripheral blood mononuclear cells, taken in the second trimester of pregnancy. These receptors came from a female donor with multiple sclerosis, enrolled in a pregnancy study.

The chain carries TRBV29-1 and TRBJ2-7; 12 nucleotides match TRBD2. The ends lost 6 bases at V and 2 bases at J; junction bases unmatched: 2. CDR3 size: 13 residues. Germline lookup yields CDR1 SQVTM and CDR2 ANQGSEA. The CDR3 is CSVRTSGTYEQYF. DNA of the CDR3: TGCAGCGTCCGGACTAGCGGGACCTACGAGCAGTACTTC.

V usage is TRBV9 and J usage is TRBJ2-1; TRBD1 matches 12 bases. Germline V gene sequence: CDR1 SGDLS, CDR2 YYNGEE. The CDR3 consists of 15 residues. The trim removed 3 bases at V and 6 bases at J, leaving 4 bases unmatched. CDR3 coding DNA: TGTGCCAGCAGCGCAACGGGACAGGGGGCCAATGAGCAGTTCTTC. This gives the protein CASSATGQGANEQFF.

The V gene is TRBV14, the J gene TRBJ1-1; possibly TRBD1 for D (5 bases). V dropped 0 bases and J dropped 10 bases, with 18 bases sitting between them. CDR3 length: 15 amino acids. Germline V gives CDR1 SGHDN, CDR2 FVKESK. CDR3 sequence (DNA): TGTGCCAGCAGCCAAGAGAGGAGAAGGGGCGCAGGAGCTTTCTTT. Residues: CASSQERRRGAGAFF.

CDR3: CASSLSGSQPQHF. DNA for the CDR3: TGTGCCAGCAGCTTATCAGGCAGTCAGCCCCAGCATTTT. The genes are TRBV11-2 and TRBJ1-5; D is ambiguous. Germline CDR1 is SGHAT and CDR2 is FQNNGV. Trimming pared 2 bases from V and 6 bases from J, leaving 8 bases between. CDR3 length equals 13 residues.

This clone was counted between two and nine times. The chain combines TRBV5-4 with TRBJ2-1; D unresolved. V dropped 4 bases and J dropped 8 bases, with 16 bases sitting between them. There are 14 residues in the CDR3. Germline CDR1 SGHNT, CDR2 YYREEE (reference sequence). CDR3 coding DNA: TGTGCCAGCAGCCTAATACCGCTAGTTCATGAGCAGTTCTTC. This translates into CASSLIPLVHEQFF. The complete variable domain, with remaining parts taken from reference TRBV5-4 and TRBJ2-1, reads ETGVTQSPTHLIKTRGQQVTLRCSSQSGHNTVSWYQQALGQGPQFIFQYYREEENGRGNFPPRFSGLQFPNYSSELNVNALELDDSALYLCASSLIPLVHEQFFGPGTRLTVL.

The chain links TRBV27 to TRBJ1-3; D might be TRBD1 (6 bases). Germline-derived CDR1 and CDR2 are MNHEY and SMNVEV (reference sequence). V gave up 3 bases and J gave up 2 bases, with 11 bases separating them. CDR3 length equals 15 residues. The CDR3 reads CASSLRGGAGNTIYF. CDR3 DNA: TGTGCCAGCAGTTTGCGAGGGGGAGCTGGAAACACCATATATTTT.

This CDR3 is CASSPAGSLGEAFF. The CDR3 coding sequence is TGTGCCAGCAGCCCGGCCGGGAGCCTGGGTGAAGCTTTCTTT. J is TRBJ1-1 and V is TRBV11-2; no clear D. CDR3 length equals 14 residues. Germline V gives CDR1 SGHAT, CDR2 FQNNGV. V was clipped by 5 bases and J by 7 bases, with 17 bases between them.

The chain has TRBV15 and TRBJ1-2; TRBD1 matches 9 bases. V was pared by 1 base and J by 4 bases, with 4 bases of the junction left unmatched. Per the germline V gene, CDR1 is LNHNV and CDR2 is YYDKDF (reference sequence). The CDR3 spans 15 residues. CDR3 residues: CATSRGTGAGYGYTF. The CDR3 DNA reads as TGTGCCACCAGCAGAGGGACAGGGGCGGGCTATGGCTACACCTTC.

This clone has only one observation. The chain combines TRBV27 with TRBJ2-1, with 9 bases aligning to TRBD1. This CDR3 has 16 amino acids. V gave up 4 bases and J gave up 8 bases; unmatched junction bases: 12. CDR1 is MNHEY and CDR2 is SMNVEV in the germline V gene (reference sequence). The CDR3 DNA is TGTGCCAGCAGTTCGGAGGGGGGACAGGGAGGTCATGAGCAGTTCTTC. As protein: CASSSEGGQGGHEQFF.

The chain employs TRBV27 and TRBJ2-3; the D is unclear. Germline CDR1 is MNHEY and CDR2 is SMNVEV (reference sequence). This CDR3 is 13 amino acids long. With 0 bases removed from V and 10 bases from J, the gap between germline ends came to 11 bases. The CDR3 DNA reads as TGTGCCAGCAGTTTATCTATGGCTAGTCCGCAGTATTTT. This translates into CASSLSMASPQYF.

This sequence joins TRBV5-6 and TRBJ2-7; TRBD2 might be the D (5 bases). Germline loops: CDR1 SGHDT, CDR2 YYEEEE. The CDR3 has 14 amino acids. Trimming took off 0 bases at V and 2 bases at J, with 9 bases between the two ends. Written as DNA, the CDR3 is TGTGCCAGCAGCTTGGGGACTTCTACCTACGAGCAGTACTTC. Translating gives CASSLGTSTYEQYF.

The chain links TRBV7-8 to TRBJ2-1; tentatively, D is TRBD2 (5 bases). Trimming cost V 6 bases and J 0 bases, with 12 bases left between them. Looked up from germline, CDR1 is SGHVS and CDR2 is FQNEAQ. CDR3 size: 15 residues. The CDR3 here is CASSLLGSSYNEQFF. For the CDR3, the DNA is TGTGCCAGCAGTCTACTAGGGAGCTCCTACAATGAGCAGTTCTTC.

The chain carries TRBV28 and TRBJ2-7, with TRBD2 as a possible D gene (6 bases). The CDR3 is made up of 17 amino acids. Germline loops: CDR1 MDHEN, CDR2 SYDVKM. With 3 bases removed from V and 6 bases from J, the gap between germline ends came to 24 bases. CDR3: CASSLGALGRFGGEQYF. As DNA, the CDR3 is TGTGCCAGCAGTTTGGGTGCCCTGGGGAGATTCGGGGGCGAGCAGTACTTC.

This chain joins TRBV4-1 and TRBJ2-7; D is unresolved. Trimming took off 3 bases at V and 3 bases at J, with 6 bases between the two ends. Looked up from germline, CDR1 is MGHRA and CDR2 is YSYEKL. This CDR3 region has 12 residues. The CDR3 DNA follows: TGCGCCAGCAGCCACCCAGGCTACGAGCAGTACTTC. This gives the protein CASSHPGYEQYF.

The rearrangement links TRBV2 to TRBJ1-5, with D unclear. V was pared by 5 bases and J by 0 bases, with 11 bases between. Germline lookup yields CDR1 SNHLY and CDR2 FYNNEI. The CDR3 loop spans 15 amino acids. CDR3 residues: CASSSTEYSNQPQHF. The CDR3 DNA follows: TGTGCCAGCAGTAGTACGGAGTATAGCAATCAGCCCCAGCATTTT.

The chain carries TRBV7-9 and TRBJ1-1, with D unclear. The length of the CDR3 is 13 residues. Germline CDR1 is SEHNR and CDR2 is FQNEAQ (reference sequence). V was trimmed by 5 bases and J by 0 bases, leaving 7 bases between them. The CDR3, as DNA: TGTGCCAGCAGCCCCGGGATGAACACTGAAGCTTTCTTT. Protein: CASSPGMNTEAFF.

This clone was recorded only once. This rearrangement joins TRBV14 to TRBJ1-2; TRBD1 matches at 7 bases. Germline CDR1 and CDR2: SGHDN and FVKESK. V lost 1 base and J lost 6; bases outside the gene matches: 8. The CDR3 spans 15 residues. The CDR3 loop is CASSQGQGREDGYTF. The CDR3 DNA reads TGTGCCAGCAGCCAAGGACAGGGAAGAGAGGATGGCTACACCTTC.

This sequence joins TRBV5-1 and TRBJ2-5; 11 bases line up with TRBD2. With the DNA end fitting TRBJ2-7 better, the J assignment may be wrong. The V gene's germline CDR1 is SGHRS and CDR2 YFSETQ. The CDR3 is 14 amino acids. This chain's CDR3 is CASSQLAGGREQYF. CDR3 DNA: TGCGCCAGCAGCCAGCTAGCGGGAGGACGCGAGCAGTACTTC.

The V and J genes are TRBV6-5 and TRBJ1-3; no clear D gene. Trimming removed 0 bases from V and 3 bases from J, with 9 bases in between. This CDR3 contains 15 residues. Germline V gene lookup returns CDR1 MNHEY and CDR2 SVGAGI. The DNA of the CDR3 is TGTGCCAGCAGTTACTCGGGCAGCTATGGAAACACCATATATTTT. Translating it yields CASSYSGSYGNTIYF.

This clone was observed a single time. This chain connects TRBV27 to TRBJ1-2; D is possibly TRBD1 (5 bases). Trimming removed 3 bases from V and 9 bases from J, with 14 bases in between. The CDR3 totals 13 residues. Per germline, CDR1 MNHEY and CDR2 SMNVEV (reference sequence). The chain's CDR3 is CASSFAGMLSYTF. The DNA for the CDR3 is TGTGCCAGCAGTTTTGCAGGGATGTTAAGCTACACCTTC.

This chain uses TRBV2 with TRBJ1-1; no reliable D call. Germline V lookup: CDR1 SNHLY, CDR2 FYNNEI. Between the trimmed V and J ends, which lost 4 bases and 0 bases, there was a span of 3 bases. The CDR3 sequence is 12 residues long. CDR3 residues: CASSVVNTEAFF. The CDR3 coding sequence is TGTGCCAGCAGTGTAGTGAACACTGAAGCTTTCTTT.

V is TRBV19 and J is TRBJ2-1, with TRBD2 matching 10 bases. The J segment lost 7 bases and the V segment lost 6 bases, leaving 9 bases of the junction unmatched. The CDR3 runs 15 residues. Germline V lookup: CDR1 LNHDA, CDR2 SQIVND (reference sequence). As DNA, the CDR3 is TGTGCCAGTAGAGTACTAGCGGGGCTTGAGAATGAGCAGTTCTTC. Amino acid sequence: CASRVLAGLENEQFF.

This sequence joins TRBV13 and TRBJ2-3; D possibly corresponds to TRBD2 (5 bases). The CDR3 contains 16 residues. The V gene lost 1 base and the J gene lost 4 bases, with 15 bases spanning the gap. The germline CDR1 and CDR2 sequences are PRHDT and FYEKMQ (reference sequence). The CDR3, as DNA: TGTGCCAGCAGCTTAGCGGGGAGTTCATCCTCAGATACGCAGTATTTT. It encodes CASSLAGSSSSDTQYF.

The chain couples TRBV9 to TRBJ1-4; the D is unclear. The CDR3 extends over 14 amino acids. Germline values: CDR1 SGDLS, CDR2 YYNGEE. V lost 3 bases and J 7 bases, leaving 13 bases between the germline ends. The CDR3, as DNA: TGTGCCAGCAGCGCGGACGAAGAGGGTGAAAAACTGTTTTTT. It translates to CASSADEEGEKLFF.